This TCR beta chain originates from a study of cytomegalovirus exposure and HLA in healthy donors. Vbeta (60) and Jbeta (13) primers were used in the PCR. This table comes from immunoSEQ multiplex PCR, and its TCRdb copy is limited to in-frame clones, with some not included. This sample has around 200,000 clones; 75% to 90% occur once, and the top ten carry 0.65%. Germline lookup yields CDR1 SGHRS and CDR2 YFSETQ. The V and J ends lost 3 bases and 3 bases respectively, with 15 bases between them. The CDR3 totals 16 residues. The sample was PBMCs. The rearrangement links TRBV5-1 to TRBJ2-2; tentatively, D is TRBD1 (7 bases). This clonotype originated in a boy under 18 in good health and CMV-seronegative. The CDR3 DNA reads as TGCGCCAGCAGCTCGAGGACCAGGGGGGACACCGGGGAGCTGTTTTTT. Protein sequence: CASSSRTRGDTGELFF.